This TCR beta chain derives from a study of blood T cells in healthy people across ages. A sample-barcoded 5' primer and a J-beta primer mix were used in a second PCR of roughly 7 to 12 cycles. One entry per CDR3 protein results from TCRdb running MiXCR on the 5' RACE reads. The table shows about 1.5 million distinct CDR3 sequences, with less than 45% occurring only once. The study, taken as a whole, reports: Bulk PBMC profiling left naive and antigen-experienced comparisons inconclusive. Long-lived and aged donors differed, with more naive CD4+ cells and higher diversity in the long-lived.

Trimming shortened V by 10 bases and J by 6 bases, and 16 bases separated the two germline ends. The CDR3 is 13 amino acids. This clonotype is a singleton in its sample. Its antigen is not known. Every participating donor contributed about 10 milliliters of peripheral blood through a draw. No fewer than 6 million PBMCs went into each sample. The sequence was obtained from a young woman in good health. The V gene is TRBV12-3 or TRBV12-4, the J gene TRBJ2-1, with a weak D call TRBD2 (5 bases). The sample comprised blood. CDR3 coding DNA: TGTGCCAACAGCCGACCCAGCGGCAATGAGCAGTTCTTC. Translation gives CANSRPSGNEQFF.